Detailed here is one TCR beta chain. The sample comes from a study of T cell changes during pregnancy in multiple sclerosis. CDR1 is SGDLS, CDR2 YYNGEE, per germline. This CDR3 region has 16 residues. Trimming at V came to 4 bases and at J to 5 bases, leaving 7 bases not matched to a gene. Sequenced by immunoSEQ multiplex PCR; TCRdb stores in-frame clones only, minus some. The profile shows over 70,000 clones, about 94% of them singletons. Material: peripheral blood, obtained in the third trimester of pregnancy. This receptor was obtained from a female donor with multiple sclerosis, enrolled in a pregnancy study. This chain connects TRBV9 to TRBJ2-3; the match to TRBD2 covers 13 bases. The CDR3 bases are TGTGCCAGCAGCACTGGGACTAGCGGGAATTTAGATACGCAGTATTTT. It encodes CASSTGTSGNLDTQYF.